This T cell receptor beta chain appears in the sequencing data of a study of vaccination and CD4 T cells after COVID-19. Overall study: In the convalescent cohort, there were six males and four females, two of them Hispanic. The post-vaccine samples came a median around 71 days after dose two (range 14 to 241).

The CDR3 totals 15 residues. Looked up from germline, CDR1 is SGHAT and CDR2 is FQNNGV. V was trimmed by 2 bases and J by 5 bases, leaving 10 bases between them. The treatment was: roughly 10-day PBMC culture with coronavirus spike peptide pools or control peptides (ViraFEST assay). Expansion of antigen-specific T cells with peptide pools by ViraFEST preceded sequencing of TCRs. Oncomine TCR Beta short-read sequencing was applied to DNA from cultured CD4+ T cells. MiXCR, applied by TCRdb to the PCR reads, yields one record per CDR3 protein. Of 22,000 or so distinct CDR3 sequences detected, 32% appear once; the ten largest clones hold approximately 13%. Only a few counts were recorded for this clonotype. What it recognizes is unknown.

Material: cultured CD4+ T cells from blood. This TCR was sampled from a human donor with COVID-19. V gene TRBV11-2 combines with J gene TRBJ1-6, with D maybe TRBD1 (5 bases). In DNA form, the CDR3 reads TGTGCCAGCAGCTTAATAGTAGGGGATAATTCACCCCTCCACTTT. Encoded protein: CASSLIVGDNSPLHF.